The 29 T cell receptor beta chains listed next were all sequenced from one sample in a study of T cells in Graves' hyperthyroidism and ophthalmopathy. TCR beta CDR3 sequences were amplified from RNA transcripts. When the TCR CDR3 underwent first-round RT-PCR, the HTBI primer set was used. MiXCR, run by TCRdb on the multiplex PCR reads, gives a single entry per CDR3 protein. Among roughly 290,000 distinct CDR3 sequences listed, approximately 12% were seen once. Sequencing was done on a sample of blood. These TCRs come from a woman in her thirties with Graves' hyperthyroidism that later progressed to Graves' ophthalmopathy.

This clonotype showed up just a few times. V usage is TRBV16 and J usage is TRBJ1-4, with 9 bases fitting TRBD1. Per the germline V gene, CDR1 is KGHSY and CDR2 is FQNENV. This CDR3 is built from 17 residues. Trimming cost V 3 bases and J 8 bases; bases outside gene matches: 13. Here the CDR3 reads CASSQTPLTGGQEKLFF. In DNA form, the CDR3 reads TGTGCCAGCAGCCAGACCCCCCTGACAGGGGGACAAGAAAAACTGTTTTTT.

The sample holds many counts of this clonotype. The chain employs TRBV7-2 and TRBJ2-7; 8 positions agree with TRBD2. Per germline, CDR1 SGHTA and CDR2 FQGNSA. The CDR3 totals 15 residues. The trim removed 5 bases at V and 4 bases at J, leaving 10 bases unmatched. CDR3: CASSAPSGLSYEQYF. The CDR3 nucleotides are TGTGCCAGCAGCGCGCCTAGCGGGCTCTCTTACGAGCAGTACTTC. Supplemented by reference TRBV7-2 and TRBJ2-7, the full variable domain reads GAGVSQSPSNKVTEKGKDVELRCDPISGHTALYWYRQSLGQGLEFLIYFQGNSAPDKSGLPSDRFSAERTGGSVSTLTIQRTQQEDSAVYLCASSAPSGLSYEQYFGPGTRLTVT.

CDR3 DNA sequence: TGTGCCAGCACCGGGGGGGGAAAATACGAGCAGTACTTC. This encodes CASTGGGKYEQYF. This chain joins TRBV19 and TRBJ2-7, with 8 nucleotides matching TRBD2. After removal of 9 bases from V and 4 bases from J, the junction contained 8 bases not matched to a gene. This CDR3 is built from 13 residues. The germline V gene has CDR1 LNHDA and CDR2 SQIVND (reference sequence).

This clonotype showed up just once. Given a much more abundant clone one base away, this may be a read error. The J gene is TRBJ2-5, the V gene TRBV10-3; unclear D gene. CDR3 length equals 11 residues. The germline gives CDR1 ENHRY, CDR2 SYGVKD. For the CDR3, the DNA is TGTACCATCAGTGAGCAAGAGACCCAGTACTTC. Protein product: CTISEQETQYF.

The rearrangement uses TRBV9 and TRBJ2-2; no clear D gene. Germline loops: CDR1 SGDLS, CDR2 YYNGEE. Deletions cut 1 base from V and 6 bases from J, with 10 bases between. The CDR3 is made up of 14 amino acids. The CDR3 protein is CASSVTVGAGELFF. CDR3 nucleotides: TGTGCCAGCAGCGTAACCGTTGGGGCCGGGGAGCTGTTTTTT. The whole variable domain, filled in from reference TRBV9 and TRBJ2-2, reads DSGVTQTPKHLITATGQRVTLRCSPRSGDLSVYWYQQSLDQGLQFLIQYYNGEERAKGNILERFSAQQFPDLHSELNLSSLELGDSALYFCASSVTVGAGELFFGEGSRLTVL.

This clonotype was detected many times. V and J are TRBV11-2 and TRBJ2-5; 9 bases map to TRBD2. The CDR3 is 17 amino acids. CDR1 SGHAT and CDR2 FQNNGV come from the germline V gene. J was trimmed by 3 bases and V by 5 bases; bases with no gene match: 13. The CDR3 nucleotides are TGTGCCAGCAGCCCAGTCTTCTCAGTAGCGGGAGAAGAGACCCAGTACTTC. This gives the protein CASSPVFSVAGEETQYF.

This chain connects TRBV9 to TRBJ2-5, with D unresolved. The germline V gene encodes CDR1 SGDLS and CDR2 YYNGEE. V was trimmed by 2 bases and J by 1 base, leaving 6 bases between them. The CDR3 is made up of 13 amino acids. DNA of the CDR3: TGTGCCAGCAGCGTGGCTTTCCAAGAGACCCAGTACTTC. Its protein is CASSVAFQETQYF.

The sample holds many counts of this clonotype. The CDR3: CASSLVPSGTTDTQYF. In nucleotides, the CDR3 is TGTGCCAGCAGTTTAGTCCCTAGCGGTACCACAGATACGCAGTATTTT. V gene TRBV27 combines with J gene TRBJ2-3, with 7 bases matching TRBD2. With V trimmed by 2 bases and J by 2 bases, 7 bases remained unmatched. Germline V gene data show CDR1 as MNHEY and CDR2 as SMNVEV (reference sequence). The CDR3 totals 16 residues.

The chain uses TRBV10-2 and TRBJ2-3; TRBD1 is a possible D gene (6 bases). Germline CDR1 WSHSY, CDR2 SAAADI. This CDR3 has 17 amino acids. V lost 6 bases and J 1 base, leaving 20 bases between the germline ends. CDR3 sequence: CASSLHAPGVRTDTQYF. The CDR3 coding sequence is TGCGCCAGCAGCCTTCATGCCCCAGGGGTCCGCACAGATACGCAGTATTTT.

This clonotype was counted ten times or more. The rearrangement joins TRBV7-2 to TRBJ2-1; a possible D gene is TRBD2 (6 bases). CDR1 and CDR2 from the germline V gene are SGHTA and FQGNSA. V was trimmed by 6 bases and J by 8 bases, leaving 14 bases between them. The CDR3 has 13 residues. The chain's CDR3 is CASSAGPMDEQFF. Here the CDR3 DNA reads TGTGCCAGCAGTGCGGGGCCAATGGATGAGCAGTTCTTC. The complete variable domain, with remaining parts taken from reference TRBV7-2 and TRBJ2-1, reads GAGVSQSPSNKVTEKGKDVELRCDPISGHTALYWYRQSLGQGLEFLIYFQGNSAPDKSGLPSDRFSAERTGGSVSTLTIQRTQQEDSAVYLCASSAGPMDEQFFGPGTRLTVL.

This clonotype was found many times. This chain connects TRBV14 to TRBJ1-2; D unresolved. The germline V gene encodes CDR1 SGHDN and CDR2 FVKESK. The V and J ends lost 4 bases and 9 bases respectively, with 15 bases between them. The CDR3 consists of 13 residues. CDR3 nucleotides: TGTGCCAGCAGCCCAGACATCCTCGGTAGCTACACCTTC. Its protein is CASSPDILGSYTF.

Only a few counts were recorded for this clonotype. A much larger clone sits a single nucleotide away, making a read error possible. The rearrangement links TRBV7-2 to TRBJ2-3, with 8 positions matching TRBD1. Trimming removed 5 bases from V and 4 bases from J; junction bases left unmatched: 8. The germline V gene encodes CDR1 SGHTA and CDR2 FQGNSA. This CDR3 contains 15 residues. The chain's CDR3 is CASSQTGDDSDTQYF. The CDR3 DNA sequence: TGTGCCAGCAGCCAGACAGGGGACGACTCAGATACGCAGTATTTT.

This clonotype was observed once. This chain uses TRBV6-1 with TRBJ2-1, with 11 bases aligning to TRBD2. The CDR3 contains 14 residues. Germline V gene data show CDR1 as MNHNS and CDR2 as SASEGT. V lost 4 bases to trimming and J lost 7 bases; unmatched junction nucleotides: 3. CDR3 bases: TGTGCCAGCAGTGGCCCTAGCGGGAGGAATGAGCAGTTCTTC. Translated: CASSGPSGRNEQFF.

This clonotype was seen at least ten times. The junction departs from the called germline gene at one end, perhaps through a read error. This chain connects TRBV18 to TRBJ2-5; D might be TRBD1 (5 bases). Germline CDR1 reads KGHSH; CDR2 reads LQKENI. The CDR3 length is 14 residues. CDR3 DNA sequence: TGTGCCAGCTCACCTGACCTTGACAGCCCTAAACAGCACTTC. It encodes CASSPDLDSPKQHF.

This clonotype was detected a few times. CDR3 amino acids: CASSPTGGAVTFF. CDR3 in DNA: TGCGCCAGCAGCCCGACAGGGGGCGCGGTAACTTTCTTT. J is TRBJ1-1 and V is TRBV5-1; 10 bases agree with TRBD1. This CDR3 contains 13 residues. Germline V CDR1 and CDR2: SGHRS, YFSETQ. The junction had 9 bases not matched to a gene; V was cut back by 4 bases and J by 12 bases.

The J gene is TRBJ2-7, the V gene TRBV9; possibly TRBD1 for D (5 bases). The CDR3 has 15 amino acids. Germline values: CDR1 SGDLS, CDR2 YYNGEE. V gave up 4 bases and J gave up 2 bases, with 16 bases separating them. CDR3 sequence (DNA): TGTGCCAGCAGCCTCCCCGAGGACATCCCCTACGAGCAGTACTTC. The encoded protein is CASSLPEDIPYEQYF.

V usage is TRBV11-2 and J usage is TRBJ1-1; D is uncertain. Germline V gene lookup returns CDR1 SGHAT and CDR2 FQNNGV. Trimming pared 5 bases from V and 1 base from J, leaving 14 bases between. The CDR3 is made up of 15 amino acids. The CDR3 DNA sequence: TGTGCCAGCAGCCCCCGCCTGGGCCCGAACACTGAAGCTTTCTTT. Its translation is CASSPRLGPNTEAFF.

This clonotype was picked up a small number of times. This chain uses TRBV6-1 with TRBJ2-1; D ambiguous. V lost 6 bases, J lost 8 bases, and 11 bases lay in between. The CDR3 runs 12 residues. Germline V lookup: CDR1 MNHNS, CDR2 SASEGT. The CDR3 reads CASRPVGDEQFF. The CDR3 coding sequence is TGTGCCAGCAGGCCGGTGGGCGATGAGCAGTTCTTC.

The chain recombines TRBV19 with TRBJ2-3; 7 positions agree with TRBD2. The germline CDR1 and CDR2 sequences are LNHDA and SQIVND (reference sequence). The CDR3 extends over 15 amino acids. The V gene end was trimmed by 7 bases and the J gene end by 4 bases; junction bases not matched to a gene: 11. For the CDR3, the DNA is TGTGCCAGTACCTCCCCGGGAGGTACTGCAGATACGCAGTATTTT. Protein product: CASTSPGGTADTQYF.

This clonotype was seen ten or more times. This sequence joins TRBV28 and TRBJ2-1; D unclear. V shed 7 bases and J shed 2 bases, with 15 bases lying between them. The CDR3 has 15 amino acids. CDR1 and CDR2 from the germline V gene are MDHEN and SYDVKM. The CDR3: CASTVKEIAYNEQFF. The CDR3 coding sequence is TGTGCCAGCACCGTGAAGGAAATTGCCTACAATGAGCAGTTCTTC.

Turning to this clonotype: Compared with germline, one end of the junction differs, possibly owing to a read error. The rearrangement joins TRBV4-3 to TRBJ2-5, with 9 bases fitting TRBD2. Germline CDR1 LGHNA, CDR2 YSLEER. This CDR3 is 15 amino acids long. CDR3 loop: CTSSQDLAGQETQYF. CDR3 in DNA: TGCACCAGCAGCCAAGACCTAGCGGGGCAAGAGACCCAGTACTTC.

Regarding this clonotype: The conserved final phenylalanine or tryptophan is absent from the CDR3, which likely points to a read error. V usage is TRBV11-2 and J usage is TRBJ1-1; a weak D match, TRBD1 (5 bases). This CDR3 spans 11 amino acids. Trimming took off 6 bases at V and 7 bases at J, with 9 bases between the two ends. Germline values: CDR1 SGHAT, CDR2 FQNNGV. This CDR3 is CASRAGVEAFL. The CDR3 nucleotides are TGTGCCAGCAGAGCGGGGGTTGAAGCTTTCCTT.

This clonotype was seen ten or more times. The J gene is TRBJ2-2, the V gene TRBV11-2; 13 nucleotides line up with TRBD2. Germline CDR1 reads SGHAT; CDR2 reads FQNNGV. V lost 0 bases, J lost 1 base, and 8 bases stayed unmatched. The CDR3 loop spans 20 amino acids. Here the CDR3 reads CASSLDRTSGSGLNTGELFF. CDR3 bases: TGTGCCAGCAGCTTAGATCGGACTAGCGGGAGTGGACTGAACACCGGGGAGCTGTTTTTT.

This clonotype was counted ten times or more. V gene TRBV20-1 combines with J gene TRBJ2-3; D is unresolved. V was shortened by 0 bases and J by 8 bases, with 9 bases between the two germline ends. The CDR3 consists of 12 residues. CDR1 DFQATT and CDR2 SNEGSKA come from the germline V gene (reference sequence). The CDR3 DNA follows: TGCAGTGCTAGAGATCTGGCCGGTACGCAGTATTTT. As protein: CSARDLAGTQYF.

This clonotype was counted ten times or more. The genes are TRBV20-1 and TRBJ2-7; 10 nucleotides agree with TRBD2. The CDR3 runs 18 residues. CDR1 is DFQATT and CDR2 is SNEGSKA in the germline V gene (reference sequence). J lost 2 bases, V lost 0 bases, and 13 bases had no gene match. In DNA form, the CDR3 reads TGCAGTGCTAGAGATTACCAGCGGGAGGGCCAAAGGACCTACGAGCAGTACTTC. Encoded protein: CSARDYQREGQRTYEQYF.

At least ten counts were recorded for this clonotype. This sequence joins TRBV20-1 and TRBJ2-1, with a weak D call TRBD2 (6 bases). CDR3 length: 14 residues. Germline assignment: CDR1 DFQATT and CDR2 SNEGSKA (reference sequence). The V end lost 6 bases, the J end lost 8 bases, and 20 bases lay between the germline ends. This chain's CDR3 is CSAANVGSFYEQFF. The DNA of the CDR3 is TGCAGTGCGGCCAATGTCGGGAGTTTCTATGAGCAGTTCTTC.

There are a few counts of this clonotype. CDR3 protein: CASSLGQGTNIQYF. The CDR3 nucleotides are TGTGCCAGCAGCCTCGGACAGGGTACGAACATTCAGTACTTC. The rearrangement links TRBV12-3 or TRBV12-4 to TRBJ2-4; TRBD1 aligns across 8 bases. The ends lost 6 bases at V and 7 bases at J; junction bases unmatched: 8. The CDR3 covers 14 residues.

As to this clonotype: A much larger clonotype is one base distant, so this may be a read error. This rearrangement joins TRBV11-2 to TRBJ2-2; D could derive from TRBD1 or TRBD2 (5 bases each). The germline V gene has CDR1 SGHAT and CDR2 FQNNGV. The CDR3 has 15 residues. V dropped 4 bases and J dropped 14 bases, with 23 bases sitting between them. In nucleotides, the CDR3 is TGTGCCAGCAGCTCCAACAGGAACCCGGGAAAGGGACTGTTTTTT. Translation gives CASSSNRNPGKGLFF.

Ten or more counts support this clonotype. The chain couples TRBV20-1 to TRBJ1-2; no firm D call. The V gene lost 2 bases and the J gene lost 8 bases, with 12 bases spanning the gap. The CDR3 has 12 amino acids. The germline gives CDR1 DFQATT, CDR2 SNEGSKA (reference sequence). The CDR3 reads CSARPQIGGYTF. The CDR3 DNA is TGCAGTGCTAGACCGCAAATAGGGGGCTACACCTTC.